This T cell receptor (beta chain) is drawn from a study of blood T cell repertoires in COVID-19. Whole-study context: The samples span acute and convalescent COVID-19 from the United States, Italy and Spain. Sources were T cells, B-cell-depleted T cells, or PBMCs; the material itself was cDNA or gDNA.

The table came from immunoSEQ multiplex PCR; TCRdb's copy has only in-frame clones and leaves some out. The data contain around 250,000 clones, roughly 85% of them singletons. The trim removed 0 bases at V and 7 bases at J, leaving 6 bases unmatched. The CDR3 has 17 amino acids. The V gene's germline CDR1 is LGHNA and CDR2 YNFKEQ. The clonotype originates from a woman in her twenties or thirties with active or convalescent COVID-19. Material: peripheral blood. The chain employs TRBV4-2 and TRBJ1-6; TRBD1 aligns across 10 bases. As DNA, the CDR3 is TGTGCCAGCAGCCAAGAGCCGGACAGGGGGGGAAATTCACCCCTCCACTTT. Translation gives CASSQEPDRGGNSPLHF.